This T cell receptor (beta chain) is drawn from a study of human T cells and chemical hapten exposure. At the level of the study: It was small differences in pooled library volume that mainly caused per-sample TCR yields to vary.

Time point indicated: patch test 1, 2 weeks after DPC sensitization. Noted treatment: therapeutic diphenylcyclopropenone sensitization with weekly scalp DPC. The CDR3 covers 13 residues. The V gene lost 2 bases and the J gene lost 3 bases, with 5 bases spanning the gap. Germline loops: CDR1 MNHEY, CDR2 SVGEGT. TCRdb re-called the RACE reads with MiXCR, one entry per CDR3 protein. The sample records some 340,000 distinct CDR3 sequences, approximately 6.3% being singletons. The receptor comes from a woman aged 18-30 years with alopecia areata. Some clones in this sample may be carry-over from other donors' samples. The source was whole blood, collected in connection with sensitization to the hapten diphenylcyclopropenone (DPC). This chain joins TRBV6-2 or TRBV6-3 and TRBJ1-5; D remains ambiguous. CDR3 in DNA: TGTGCCAGCAGTTACAACTTCAATCAGCCCCAGCATTTT. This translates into CASSYNFNQPQHF.